This T cell receptor beta chain was found in a study of shared clonotypes between healthy human individuals. Study-wide findings and caveats: Large depth notwithstanding, sorted-subset sequencing proved incomplete by rarefaction. Several donors showed sharing of approximately 5% of naive CD4 clonotypes.

This clone was counted only a few times. Its specificity is not known. This CDR3 comprises 14 residues. The germline CDR1 and CDR2 sequences are MNHNY and SVGAGI (reference sequence). V lost 6 bases and J 4 bases, leaving 15 bases between the germline ends. The study drew all its donors from Caucasian adults living in Nashville, Tennessee. Sequencing was performed with immunoSEQ multiplex PCR; in TCRdb, only in-frame clones are kept and a portion is missing. The data show roughly 200,000 clones, with 60% to 75% seen just once and less than 11% held by the top ten. The specimen sequenced was memory CD4+ T cells sorted from blood. Described subset: CD45RA-negative fraction. The V and J genes are TRBV6-6 and TRBJ2-5; no definite D call. The receptor's source is a man under 40 in good health. The CDR3 here is CASRNQAGRETQYF. The CDR3 DNA is TGTGCCAGCAGAAACCAAGCAGGTAGAGAGACCCAGTACTTC.